This T cell receptor (beta chain) was recovered during a study of post-analysis software for immune sequencing data. The study's findings and limits: Elevated frequency relative to controls characterized roughly 5 TRBV segments in patients, TRBV5-6, TRBV5-1 and TRBV20-1 among them. Strong co-clustering by F measure was evident for samples that had been prepared in the same batch. Significantly lower normalized Chao1 diversity was seen in multiple sclerosis patients than in controls.

The CDR3 length is 15 residues. In germline, CDR1 is SGHRS, CDR2 YFSETQ. Germline trimming cut 0 bases from V and 9 bases from J; bases unmatched to any gene: 10. Only a few counts were recorded for this clonotype. Its target is not known. Unique-molecular-identifier-tagged TCR beta cDNA libraries were used. There were 1 to 10 million T cells, and 510,000 or so cDNA molecules came from them. TCRdb used MiXCR to reprocess the PCR reads, holding one entry per CDR3 protein. Of 550,000 to 700,000 distinct CDR3 sequences in the sample, roughly 46% are singletons; the top ten hold 1.5% to 2%. The specimen was blood. V gene TRBV5-1 combines with J gene TRBJ2-3; 7 nucleotides match TRBD2. This sequence was found in a girl between 5 and 17 years old with multiple sclerosis. CDR3 in DNA: TGCGCCAGCAGCTTGGAGGCTGGCGGGAGTGGCACGCAGTATTTT. It encodes CASSLEAGGSGTQYF. The variable domain in full, completed from reference TRBV5-1 and TRBJ2-3, reads KAGVTQTPRYLIKTRGQQVTLSCSPISGHRSVSWYQQTPGQGLQFLFEYFSETQRNKGNFPGRFSGRQFSNSRSEMNVSTLELGDSALYLCASSLEAGGSGTQYFGPGTRLTVL.